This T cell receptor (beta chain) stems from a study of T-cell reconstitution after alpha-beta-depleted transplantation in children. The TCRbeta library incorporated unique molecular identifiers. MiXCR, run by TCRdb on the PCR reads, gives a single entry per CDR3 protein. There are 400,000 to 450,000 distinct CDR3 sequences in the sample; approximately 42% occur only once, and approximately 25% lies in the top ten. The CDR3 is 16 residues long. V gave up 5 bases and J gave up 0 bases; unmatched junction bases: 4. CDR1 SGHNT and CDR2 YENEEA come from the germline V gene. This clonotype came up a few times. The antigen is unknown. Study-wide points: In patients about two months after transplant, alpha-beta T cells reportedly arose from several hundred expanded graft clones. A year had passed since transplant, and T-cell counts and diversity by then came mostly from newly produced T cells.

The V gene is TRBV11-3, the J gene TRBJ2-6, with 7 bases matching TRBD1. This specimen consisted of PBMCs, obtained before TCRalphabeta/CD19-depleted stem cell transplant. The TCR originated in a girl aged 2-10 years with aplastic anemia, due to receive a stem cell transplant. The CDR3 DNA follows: TGTGCCAGCAGCCCCCGGACAGGCTCTGGGGCCAACGTCCTGACTTTC. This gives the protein CASSPRTGSGANVLTF.